Listed below are T cell receptor beta chains from one sample, sequenced in a study of post-analysis software for immune sequencing data. MiXCR was run by TCRdb on the PCR reads, yielding one entry per CDR3 protein. The sample consists of roughly 600,000 distinct CDR3 sequences, roughly 46% of them appearing once. Sequences were obtained from blood. All receptors come from a girl aged 10 to 17 with multiple sclerosis. Each CDR3 is given with its conserved first and last residue. The D gene is left open where the match is weak. Some rows mark clone size as missing; the rest say once, few, many or name a class of expanded clone.

TRBV20-1	15	TRBJ2-3	TRBD2	once	CSARGGLPPQEAQYF	TGCAGTGCTAGGGGGGGACTACCACCACAGGAAGCGCAGTATTTT
TRBV3-1	17	TRBJ1-1	-	-	CASSLVKRQEDSTEAFF	TGTGCCAGCAGCTTAGTTAAGAGACAGGAAGATTCCACTGAAGCTTTCTTT
TRBV7-3	15	TRBJ2-7	-	-	CASSVSRDGYNEQYF	TGTGCCAGCAGCGTCTCCCGGGACGGTTACAATGAGCAGTACTTC
TRBV20-1	15	TRBJ2-3	TRBD2	many	CSARASGALWDTQYF	TGCAGTGCTAGAGCTAGCGGGGCCCTATGGGATACGCAGTATTTT
TRBV7-8	15	TRBJ1-2	-	-	CASSLGRGRSYGYTF	TGTGCCAGCAGCTTAGGGCGGGGAAGGAGCTATGGCTACACCTTC
TRBV7-2	15	TRBJ2-7	TRBD2	few	CASSPGRVSDYEQYF	TGTGCCAGCAGCCCCGGGAGGGTGTCGGACTACGAGCAGTACTTC
TRBV10-2	15	TRBJ1-5	TRBD1	-	CASSYGRGRGQPQHF	TGCGCCAGCAGTTATGGCAGGGGGCGAGGGCAGCCCCAGCATTTT
TRBV12-3/TRBV12-4	12	TRBJ2-1	-	-	CASSFHVNEQFF	TGTGCCAGCAGTTTCCACGTCAACGAGCAGTTCTTC
TRBV5-1	13	TRBJ1-6	-	-	CASRQGINSPLHF	TGCGCCAGCAGGCAGGGAATCAATTCACCCCTCCACTTT
TRBV5-1	15	TRBJ2-1	-	-	CASSLSSGLYNEQFF	TGCGCCAGCAGCTTGAGTAGCGGCCTCTACAATGAGCAGTTCTTC
TRBV5-1	16	TRBJ2-1	TRBD2	once	CASSAGGLAGVNEQFF	TGCGCCAGCAGCGCGGGAGGACTAGCGGGAGTCAATGAGCAGTTCTTC
TRBV7-9	14	TRBJ1-1	-	-	CASSLTLADGAVFF	TGTGCCAGCAGCTTAACGTTGGCAGACGGGGCGGTTTTCTTT
TRBV4-1	16	TRBJ2-1	-	-	CAGSPRLAGGDNEQFF	TGCGCCGGCAGCCCACGTCTGGCGGGCGGCGACAATGAGCAGTTCTTC
TRBV4-1	18	TRBJ2-7	TRBD2	-	CASSQILLTSGTVYEQYF	TGCGCCAGCAGCCAGATACTCCTCACTAGCGGGACGGTCTACGAGCAGTACTTC
TRBV7-6	14	TRBJ2-7	TRBD2	-	CASSLGPSGSEQYF	TGTGCCAGCAGCTTGGGGCCTAGCGGGAGCGAGCAGTACTTC
TRBV28	15	TRBJ2-7	-	few	CASRPRLAATYEQYF	TGTGCCAGCAGACCTAGACTGGCTGCTACCTACGAGCAGTACTTC
TRBV20-1	16	TRBJ2-7	TRBD1	-	CSARDFSQGMTYEQYF	TGCAGTGCTAGAGATTTCTCACAGGGGATGACCTACGAGCAGTACTTC
TRBV7-8	19	TRBJ2-1	TRBD2	-	CASSLRALAGGSSYNEQFF	TGTGCCAGCAGCCTGAGGGCACTAGCGGGAGGGAGCTCCTACAATGAGCAGTTCTTC
TRBV12-3/TRBV12-4	14	TRBJ1-2	-	few	CASSPTDRGYGYTF	TGTGCCAGCAGCCCCACGGACAGAGGTTATGGCTACACCTTC
TRBV6-4	13	TRBJ2-7	-	once	CASSEADSYEQYF	TGTGCCAGCAGTGAAGCCGACAGCTACGAGCAGTACTTC
TRBV7-7	16	TRBJ2-5	-	many	CASSSGRKISQETQYF	TGTGCCAGCAGCTCAGGACGGAAAATCTCACAAGAGACCCAGTACTTC
TRBV20-1	14	TRBJ2-7	-	few	CSARGEQSSYEQYF	TGCAGTGCTAGAGGGGAGCAGAGCTCCTACGAGCAGTACTTC
TRBV7-3	13	TRBJ2-7	TRBD1	many	CASSLDRGNEQYF	TGTGCCAGCAGCTTAGACAGGGGCAACGAGCAGTACTTC
TRBV20-1	12	TRBJ2-3	-	-	CSARGGADTQYF	TGCAGTGCTAGAGGGGGCGCAGATACGCAGTATTTT
TRBV12-3/TRBV12-4	13	TRBJ1-2	-	-	CASSPRSFLGYTF	TGTGCCAGCAGTCCCCGAAGCTTCTTGGGCTACACCTTC
TRBV3-1	14	TRBJ1-1	-	-	CASSQTRWGTEAFF	TGTGCCAGCAGCCAAACTAGATGGGGGACTGAAGCTTTCTTT
TRBV12-3/TRBV12-4	15	TRBJ2-1	-	few	CASTPGRGGYNEQFF	TGTGCCAGCACCCCTGGCAGGGGCGGGTACAATGAGCAGTTCTTC
TRBV12-3/TRBV12-4	15	TRBJ2-5	TRBD1	-	CASSPRTGGGETQYF	TGTGCCAGCAGTCCCCGGACAGGGGGAGGAGAGACCCAGTACTTC
TRBV5-1	14	TRBJ2-5	-	-	CASSQKQGGETQYF	TGCGCCAGCAGCCAAAAACAGGGAGGAGAGACCCAGTACTTC
TRBV6-5	15	TRBJ2-7	-	-	CASSDEFVGAYEQYF	TGTGCCAGCAGTGATGAGTTTGTTGGAGCCTACGAGCAGTACTTC
TRBV7-6	18	TRBJ2-6	-	few	CASSLGRGGPLRANVLTF	TGTGCCAGCAGCTTGGGAAGGGGTGGACCCCTCAGGGCCAACGTCCTGACTTTC
TRBV4-1	17	TRBJ1-2	-	-	CASSRVSGTDANYGYTF	TGCGCCAGCAGCCGGGTATCCGGGACGGACGCAAACTATGGCTACACCTTC
TRBV6-5	14	TRBJ1-2	-	-	CASSFNRPNYGYTF	TGTGCCAGCAGTTTTAACAGACCTAACTATGGCTACACCTTC
TRBV5-1	18	TRBJ1-4	-	-	CASSLGTQPDGANEKLFF	TGCGCCAGCAGCTTGGGGACCCAGCCCGATGGAGCGAATGAAAAACTGTTTTTT
TRBV5-5	15	TRBJ2-3	-	-	CASSLNYGATDTQYF	TGTGCCAGCAGCTTGAATTACGGGGCCACAGATACGCAGTATTTT
TRBV6-6	14	TRBJ1-5	TRBD1	-	CASSYRTGDQPQHF	TGTGCCAGCAGTTATAGGACAGGGGATCAGCCCCAGCATTTT
TRBV4-1	13	TRBJ2-1	-	-	CASSQGRGGEQFF	TGCGCCAGCAGCCAAGGTCGTGGAGGGGAGCAGTTCTTC
TRBV12-3/TRBV12-4	14	TRBJ2-2	-	-	CASSLGRVPGELFF	TGTGCCAGCAGTTTGGGCAGGGTCCCCGGGGAGCTGTTTTTT
TRBV4-2	15	TRBJ1-2	-	-	CASSQQPGTAYGYTF	TGTGCCAGCAGCCAACAACCCGGGACCGCCTATGGCTACACCTTC
TRBV7-3	15	TRBJ2-7	TRBD1	-	CASSLNAGGSYEQYF	TGTGCCAGCAGTTTAAACGCAGGGGGCTCCTACGAGCAGTACTTC
TRBV5-1	17	TRBJ2-6	-	few	CASSLDSESSGANVLTF	TGCGCCAGCAGCTTGGATAGCGAAAGCTCTGGGGCCAACGTCCTGACTTTC
TRBV5-1	15	TRBJ1-5	-	-	CASSLDGDRNQPQHF	TGCGCCAGCAGCTTGGATGGGGACCGCAATCAGCCCCAGCATTTT
TRBV10-3	12	TRBJ2-5	-	-	CAISENVETQYF	TGTGCCATCAGTGAGAACGTCGAGACCCAGTACTTC
TRBV6-5	15	TRBJ1-6	-	-	CASSYQVSVDSPLHF	TGTGCCAGCAGTTACCAGGTGTCGGTGGATTCACCCCTCCACTTT
TRBV20-1	13	TRBJ2-3	-	-	CSARDPGIDTQYF	TGCAGTGCTAGGGACCCAGGGATAGATACGCAGTATTTT
TRBV24-1	16	TRBJ2-5	-	few	CATSDTSTPNQETQYF	TGTGCCACCAGTGATACATCGACGCCCAACCAAGAGACCCAGTACTTC
TRBV7-8	17	TRBJ2-5	TRBD2	-	CASSLKRTSGGQETQYF	TGTGCCAGCAGCTTAAAAAGAACTAGCGGGGGCCAAGAGACCCAGTACTTC
TRBV5-1	12	TRBJ2-5	-	-	CASSPTPMVQYF	TGCGCCAGCAGCCCAACGCCAATGGTGCAGTACTTC